This paragraph covers one T cell receptor beta chain sequence. Germline-derived CDR1 and CDR2 are SGHRS and YFSETQ. Trimming at V came to 1 base and at J to 8 bases, leaving 9 bases not matched to a gene. The length of the CDR3 is 16 residues. The sample is drawn from a study of cytotoxic CD8 clonotypes in ibrutinib-treated CLL. Measured with immunoSEQ multiplex PCR; TCRdb has only the in-frame clones, and not every one. The table shows over 200,000 clones, with 70% occurring only once. This clonotype was obtained from a human donor with chronic lymphocytic leukemia. The material was PBMCs, obtained after 12 months of ibrutinib treatment. This chain uses TRBV5-1 with TRBJ2-1; 10 bases line up with TRBD2. The CDR3 reads CASSLPSGGEWDEQFF. CDR3 coding DNA: TGCGCCAGCAGCTTGCCTAGCGGGGGTGAGTGGGATGAGCAGTTCTTC.